This T cell receptor beta chain is drawn from a study of blood T cell repertoires in COVID-19. Clones were read by immunoSEQ multiplex PCR, and TCRdb kept only the in-frame ones, dropping some. Of about 140,000 clones in the sample, about 84% were seen once. Participants' reported clinical history set cohort assignment. Germline CDR1 is MNHEY and CDR2 is SVGAGI. The CDR3 runs to 14 residues. Losses at the gene ends were 2 bases for V and 1 base for J; bases not matched to a gene: 2. Sequencing used PBMCs or T cells enriched from blood (not recorded which). The chain couples TRBV6-5 to TRBJ2-7, with 7 bases fitting TRBD1. This TCR was sampled from a woman between 18 and 29 years old who had been exposed to COVID-19. The CDR3 DNA follows: TGTGCCAGCAGTTACGGACAGGCGTCCTACGAGCAGTACTTC. Translating gives CASSYGQASYEQYF.